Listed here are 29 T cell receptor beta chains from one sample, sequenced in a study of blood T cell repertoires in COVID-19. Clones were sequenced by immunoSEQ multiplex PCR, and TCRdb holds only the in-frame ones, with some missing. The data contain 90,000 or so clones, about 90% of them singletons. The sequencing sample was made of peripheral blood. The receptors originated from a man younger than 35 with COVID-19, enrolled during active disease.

The DNA for the CDR3 is TGTGCCAGTAGTATTTACAGGGCTAATGAGCAGTTCTTC. Protein: CASSIYRANEQFF. The chain links TRBV19 to TRBJ2-1, with a weak D call TRBD1 (6 bases). CDR1 and CDR2 (germline): LNHDA, SQIVND (reference sequence). This CDR3 has 13 amino acids. V shed 3 bases and J shed 7 bases, with 10 bases lying between them.

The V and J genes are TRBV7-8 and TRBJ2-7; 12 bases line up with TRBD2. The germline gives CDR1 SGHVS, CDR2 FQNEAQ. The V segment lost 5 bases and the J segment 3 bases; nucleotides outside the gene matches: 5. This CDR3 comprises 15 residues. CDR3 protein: CASSPRTSGDYEQYF. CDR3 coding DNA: TGTGCCAGCAGCCCACGGACTAGCGGGGACTACGAGCAGTACTTC.

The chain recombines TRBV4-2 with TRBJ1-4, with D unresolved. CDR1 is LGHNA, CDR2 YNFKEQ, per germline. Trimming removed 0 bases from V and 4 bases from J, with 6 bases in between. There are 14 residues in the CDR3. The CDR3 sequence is CASSQEHGNEKLFF. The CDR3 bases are TGTGCCAGCAGCCAAGAGCACGGTAATGAAAAACTGTTTTTT.

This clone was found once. The CDR3 DNA follows: TGTGCCAGCAGCCAAGGGGTCCGACTAGCGGGAGTATACAATGAGCAGTTCTTC. Translation gives CASSQGVRLAGVYNEQFF. The rearrangement links TRBV3-1 (or the pseudogene TRBV3-2) to TRBJ2-1; 12 bases are a match to TRBD2. V trimming: 1 base; J trimming: 4 bases; junction bases outside the gene matches: 8. Germline-derived CDR1 and CDR2 are LGHDT and YNNKEL (reference sequence). This CDR3 has 18 amino acids.

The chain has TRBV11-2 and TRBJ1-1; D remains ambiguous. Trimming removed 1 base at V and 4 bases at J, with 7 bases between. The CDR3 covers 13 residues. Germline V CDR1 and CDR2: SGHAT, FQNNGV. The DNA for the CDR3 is TGTGCCAGCAGCTTAGGCAGCGGCACTGAAGCTTTCTTT. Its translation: CASSLGSGTEAFF.

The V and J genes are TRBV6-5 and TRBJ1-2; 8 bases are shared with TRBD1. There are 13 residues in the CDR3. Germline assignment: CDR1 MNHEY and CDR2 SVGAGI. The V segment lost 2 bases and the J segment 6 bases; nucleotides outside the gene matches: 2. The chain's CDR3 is CASSYGQGDGYTF. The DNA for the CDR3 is TGTGCCAGCAGTTACGGACAGGGTGATGGCTACACCTTC.

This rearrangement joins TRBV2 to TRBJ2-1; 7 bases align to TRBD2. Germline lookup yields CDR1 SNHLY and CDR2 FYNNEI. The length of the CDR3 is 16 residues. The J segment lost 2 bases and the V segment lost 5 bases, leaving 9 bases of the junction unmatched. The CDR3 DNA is TGTGCCAGCAGTCTTATAGCGGGTTTCCCCTACAATGAGCAGTTCTTC. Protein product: CASSLIAGFPYNEQFF.

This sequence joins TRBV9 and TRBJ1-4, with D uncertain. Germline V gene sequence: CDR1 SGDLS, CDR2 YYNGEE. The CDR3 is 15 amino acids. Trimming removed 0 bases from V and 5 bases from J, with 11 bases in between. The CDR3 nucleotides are TGTGCCAGCAGCGTAGATCCGGGTGCGAATGAAAAACTGTTTTTT. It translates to CASSVDPGANEKLFF. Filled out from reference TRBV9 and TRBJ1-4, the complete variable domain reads DSGVTQTPKHLITATGQRVTLRCSPRSGDLSVYWYQQSLDQGLQFLIQYYNGEERAKGNILERFSAQQFPDLHSELNLSSLELGDSALYFCASSVDPGANEKLFFGSGTQLSVL.

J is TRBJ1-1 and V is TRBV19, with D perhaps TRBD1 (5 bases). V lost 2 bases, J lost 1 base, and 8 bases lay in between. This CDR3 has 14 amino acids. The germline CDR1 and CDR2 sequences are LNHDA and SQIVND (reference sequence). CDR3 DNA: TGTGCCAGTAGTATACGGGGGAAGAACACTGAAGCTTTCTTT. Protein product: CASSIRGKNTEAFF.

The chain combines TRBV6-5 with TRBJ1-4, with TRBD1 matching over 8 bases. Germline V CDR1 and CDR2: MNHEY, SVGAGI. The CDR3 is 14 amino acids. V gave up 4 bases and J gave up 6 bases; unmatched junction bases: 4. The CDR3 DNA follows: TGTGCCAGCAGTTCCCCGGGACAGGATGAAAAACTGTTTTTT. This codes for CASSSPGQDEKLFF.

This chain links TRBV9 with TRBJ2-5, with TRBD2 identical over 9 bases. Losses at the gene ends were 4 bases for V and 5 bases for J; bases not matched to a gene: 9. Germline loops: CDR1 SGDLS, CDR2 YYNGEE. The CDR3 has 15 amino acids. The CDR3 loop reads CASSRTSAEGETQYF. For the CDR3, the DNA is TGTGCCAGCAGCCGGACTAGCGCGGAAGGGGAGACCCAGTACTTC.

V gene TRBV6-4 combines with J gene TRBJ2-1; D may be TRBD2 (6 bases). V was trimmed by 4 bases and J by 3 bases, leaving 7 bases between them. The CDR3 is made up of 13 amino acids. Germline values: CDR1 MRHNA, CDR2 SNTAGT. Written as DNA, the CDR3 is TGTGCCAGCAGTGCGGGAGACTACAATGAGCAGTTCTTC. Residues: CASSAGDYNEQFF.

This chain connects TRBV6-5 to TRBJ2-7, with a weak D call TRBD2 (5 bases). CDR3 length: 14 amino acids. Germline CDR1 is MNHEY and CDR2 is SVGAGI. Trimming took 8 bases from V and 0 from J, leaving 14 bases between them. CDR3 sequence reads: CASARERISYEQYF. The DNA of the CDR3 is TGTGCCAGCGCTCGTGAGCGGATCTCCTACGAGCAGTACTTC.

The CDR3 loop is CASSYPTQRTGGEQYF. The DNA for the CDR3 is TGTGCCAGCAGTTACCCCACTCAAAGGACGGGAGGGGAGCAGTACTTC. The rearrangement joins TRBV6-6 to TRBJ2-7; 8 bases map to TRBD2. Losses at the gene ends were 2 bases for V and 7 bases for J; bases not matched to a gene: 13. The CDR3 extends over 16 amino acids. CDR1 is MNHNY and CDR2 is SVGAGI in the germline V gene (reference sequence).

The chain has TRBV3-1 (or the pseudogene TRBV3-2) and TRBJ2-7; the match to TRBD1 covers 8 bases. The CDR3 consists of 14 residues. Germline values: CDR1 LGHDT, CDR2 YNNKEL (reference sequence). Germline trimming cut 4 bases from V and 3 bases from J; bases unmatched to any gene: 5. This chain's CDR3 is CASSPGGQGYEQYF. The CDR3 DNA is TGTGCCAGCAGCCCAGGGGGCCAGGGCTACGAGCAGTACTTC.

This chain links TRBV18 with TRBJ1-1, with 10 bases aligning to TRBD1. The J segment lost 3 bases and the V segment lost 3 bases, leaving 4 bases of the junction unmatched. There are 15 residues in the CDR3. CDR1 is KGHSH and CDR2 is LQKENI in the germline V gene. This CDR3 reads CASSPWDRGDTEAFF. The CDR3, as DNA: TGTGCCAGCTCACCTTGGGACAGGGGAGACACTGAAGCTTTCTTT.

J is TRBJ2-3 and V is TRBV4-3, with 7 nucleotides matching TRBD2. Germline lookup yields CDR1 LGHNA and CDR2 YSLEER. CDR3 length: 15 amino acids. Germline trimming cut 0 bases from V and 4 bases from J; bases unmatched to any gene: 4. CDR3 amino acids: CASSQDRAGADTQYF. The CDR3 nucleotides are TGCGCCAGCAGCCAAGATCGGGCGGGAGCAGATACGCAGTATTTT.

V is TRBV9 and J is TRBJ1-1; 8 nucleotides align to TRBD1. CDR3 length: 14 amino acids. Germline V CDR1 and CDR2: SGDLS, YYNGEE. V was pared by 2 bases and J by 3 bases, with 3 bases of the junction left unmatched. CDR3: CASSVTGGDTEAFF. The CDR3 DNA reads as TGTGCCAGCAGCGTTACAGGGGGGGACACTGAAGCTTTCTTT.

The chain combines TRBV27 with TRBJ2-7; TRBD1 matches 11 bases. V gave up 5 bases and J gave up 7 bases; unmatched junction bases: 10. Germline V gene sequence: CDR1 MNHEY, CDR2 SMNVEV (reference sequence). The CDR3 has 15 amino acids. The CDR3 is CASSPPPGTGGEQYF. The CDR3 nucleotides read TGTGCCAGCAGTCCACCCCCCGGGACAGGGGGAGAGCAGTACTTC.

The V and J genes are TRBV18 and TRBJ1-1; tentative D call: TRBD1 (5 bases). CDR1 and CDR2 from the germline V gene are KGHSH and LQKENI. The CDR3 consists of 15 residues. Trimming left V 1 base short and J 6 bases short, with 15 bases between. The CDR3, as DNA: TGTGCCAGCTCACCACGGCAGGGCGAGAGCCCTGAAGCTTTCTTT. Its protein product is CASSPRQGESPEAFF.

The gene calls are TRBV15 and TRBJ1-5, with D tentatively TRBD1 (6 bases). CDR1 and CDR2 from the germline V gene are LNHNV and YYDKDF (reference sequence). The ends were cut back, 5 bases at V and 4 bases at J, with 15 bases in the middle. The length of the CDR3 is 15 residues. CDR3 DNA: TGTGCCACCAGCTCGGACTGGACAGATAATCAGCCCCAGCATTTT. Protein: CATSSDWTDNQPQHF. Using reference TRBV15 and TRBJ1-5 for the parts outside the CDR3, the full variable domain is DAMVIQNPRYQVTQFGKPVTLSCSQTLNHNVMYWYQQKSSQAPKLLFHYYDKDFNNEADTPDNFQSRRPNTSFCFLDIRSPGLGDTAMYLCATSSDWTDNQPQHFGDGTRLSIL.

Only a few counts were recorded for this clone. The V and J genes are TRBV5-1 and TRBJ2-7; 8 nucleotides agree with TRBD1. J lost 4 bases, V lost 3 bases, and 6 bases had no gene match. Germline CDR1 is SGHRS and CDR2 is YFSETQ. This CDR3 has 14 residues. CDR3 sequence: CASSSTGDFYEQYF. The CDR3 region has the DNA TGCGCCAGCAGCTCGACAGGGGACTTTTACGAGCAGTACTTC.

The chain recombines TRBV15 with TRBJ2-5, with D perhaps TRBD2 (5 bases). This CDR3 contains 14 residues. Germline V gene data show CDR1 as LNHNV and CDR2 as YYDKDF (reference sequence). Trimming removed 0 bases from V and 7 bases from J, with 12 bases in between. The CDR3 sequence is CATSREGSPRTQYF. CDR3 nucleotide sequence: TGTGCCACCAGCAGAGAGGGGAGCCCAAGGACCCAGTACTTC.

The CDR3: CASSTWGENYGYTF. The CDR3 bases are TGTGCCAGCAGCACGTGGGGGGAAAACTATGGCTACACCTTC. The gene calls are TRBV25-1 and TRBJ1-2; possibly TRBD1 for D (5 bases). The V gene's germline CDR1 is MGHDK and CDR2 SYGVNS. Between the trimmed V and J ends, which lost 6 bases and 2 bases, there was a span of 13 bases. This CDR3 is 14 amino acids long.

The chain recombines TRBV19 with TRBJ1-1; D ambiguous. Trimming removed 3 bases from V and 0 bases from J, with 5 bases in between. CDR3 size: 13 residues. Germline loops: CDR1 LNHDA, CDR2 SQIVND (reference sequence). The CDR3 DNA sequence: TGTGCCAGTAGTATCTCCTTGAACACTGAAGCTTTCTTT. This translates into CASSISLNTEAFF.

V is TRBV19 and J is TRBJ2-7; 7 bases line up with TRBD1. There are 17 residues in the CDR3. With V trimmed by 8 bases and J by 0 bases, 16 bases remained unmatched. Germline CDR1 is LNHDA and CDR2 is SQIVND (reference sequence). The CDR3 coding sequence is TGTGCCAGTTCGACAGGGTGGTTAGGAGCCGTCTCCTACGAGCAGTACTTC. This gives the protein CASSTGWLGAVSYEQYF.

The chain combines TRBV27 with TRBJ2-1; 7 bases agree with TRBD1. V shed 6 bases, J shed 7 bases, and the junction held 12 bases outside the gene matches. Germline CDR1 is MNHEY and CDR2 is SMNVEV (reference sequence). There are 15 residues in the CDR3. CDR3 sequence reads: CASSKPGGTGNEQFF. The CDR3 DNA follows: TGTGCCAGCAGCAAACCAGGGGGTACTGGGAATGAGCAGTTCTTC.

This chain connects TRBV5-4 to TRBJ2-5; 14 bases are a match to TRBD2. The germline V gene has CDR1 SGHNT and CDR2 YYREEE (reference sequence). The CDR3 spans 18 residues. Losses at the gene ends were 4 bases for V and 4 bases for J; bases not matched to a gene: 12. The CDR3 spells CASSRGTSGSRLRETQYF. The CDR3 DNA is TGTGCCAGCAGCCGCGGGACTAGCGGGAGTAGATTGAGAGAGACCCAGTACTTC.

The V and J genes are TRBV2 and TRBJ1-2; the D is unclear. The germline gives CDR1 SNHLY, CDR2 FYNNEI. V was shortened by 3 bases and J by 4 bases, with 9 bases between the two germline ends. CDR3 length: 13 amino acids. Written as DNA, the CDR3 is TGTGCCAGCAGTGAGAGGGCCGCCTATGGCTACACCTTC. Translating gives CASSERAAYGYTF.